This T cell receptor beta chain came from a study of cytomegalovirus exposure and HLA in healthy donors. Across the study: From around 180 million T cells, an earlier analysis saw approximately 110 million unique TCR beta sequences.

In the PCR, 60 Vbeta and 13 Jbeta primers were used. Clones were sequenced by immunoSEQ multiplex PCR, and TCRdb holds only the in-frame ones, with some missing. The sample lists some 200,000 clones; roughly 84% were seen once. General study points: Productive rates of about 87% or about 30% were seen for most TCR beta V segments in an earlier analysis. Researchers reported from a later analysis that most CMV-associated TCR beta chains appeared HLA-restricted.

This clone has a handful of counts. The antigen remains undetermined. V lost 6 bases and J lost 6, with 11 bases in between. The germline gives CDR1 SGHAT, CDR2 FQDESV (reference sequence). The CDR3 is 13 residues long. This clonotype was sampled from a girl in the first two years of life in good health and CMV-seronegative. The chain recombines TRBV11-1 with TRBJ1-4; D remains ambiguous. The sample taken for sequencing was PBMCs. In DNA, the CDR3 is TGTGCCAGCAGTCTAGGCCAATATGAAAAACTGTTTTTT. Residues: CASSLGQYEKLFF.